A selection of T cell receptor beta chains follows, all from one sample in a study of T-cell memory formation after mild COVID-19. TCRdb re-called the 5' RACE reads with MiXCR, one entry per CDR3 protein. The sample shows under 300,000 distinct CDR3 sequences, 9.4% of them seen only once. Sequencing was done on a sample of PBMCs or a T cell subset sorted from them (not recorded which). These receptors came from a man aged 18 to 30 who had mild COVID-19 (a few samples of this study predate the infection). Cell type and time point are not known. The CDR3 runs from the conserved cysteine through the conserved F or W. The D gene is left open where the match is weak. Clone size is not always given. Where it is, it says once, few, many or a class for expanded clones.

v_gene: TRBV5-1
abundance: few
d_gene: -
j_gene: TRBJ2-5
CDR3aa: CASSSGQLFQETQYF
CDR3nt: TGCGCCAGCAGCTCTGGACAGCTCTTCCAAGAGACCCAGTACTTC

v_gene: TRBV4-3
abundance: -
d_gene: -
j_gene: TRBJ1-2
CDR3aa: CASSQETLLGGYTF
CDR3nt: TGCGCCAGCAGCCAAGAAACTCTCTTGGGGGGCTACACCTTC

v_gene: TRBV3-1
abundance: -
d_gene: TRBD2
j_gene: TRBJ2-1
CDR3aa: CASTLAGNSSEQFF
CDR3nt: TGTGCCAGCACCCTAGCGGGAAATAGCTCTGAGCAGTTCTTC

v_gene: TRBV6-6
abundance: -
d_gene: -
j_gene: TRBJ2-1
CDR3aa: CASLTVDEQFF
CDR3nt: TGTGCCAGCCTGACGGTCGATGAGCAGTTCTTC

v_gene: TRBV29-1
abundance: many
d_gene: -
j_gene: TRBJ2-3
CDR3aa: CSVGSGTDTQYF
CDR3nt: TGCAGCGTTGGGTCTGGCACAGATACGCAGTATTTT

v_gene: TRBV6-2/TRBV6-3
abundance: -
d_gene: -
j_gene: TRBJ2-5
CDR3aa: CASMSRTEQETQYF
CDR3nt: TGTGCCAGCATGTCAAGGACAGAGCAAGAGACCCAGTACTTC

v_gene: TRBV20-1
abundance: -
d_gene: -
j_gene: TRBJ1-1
CDR3aa: CSDRSGANTEAFF
CDR3nt: TGCAGTGATAGGTCAGGGGCGAACACTGAAGCTTTCTTT

v_gene: TRBV12-3/TRBV12-4
abundance: -
d_gene: -
j_gene: TRBJ1-4
CDR3aa: CASSFRQEKLFF
CDR3nt: TGTGCCAGCAGTTTTAGACAGGAAAAACTGTTTTTT

v_gene: TRBV6-5
abundance: few
d_gene: TRBD1
j_gene: TRBJ1-2
CDR3aa: CASSYRVTGGSYGYTF
CDR3nt: TGTGCCAGCAGTTACAGGGTGACAGGGGGCTCCTATGGCTACACCTTC

v_gene: TRBV6-5
abundance: -
d_gene: TRBD1
j_gene: TRBJ1-1
CDR3aa: CASSYAQGLNTEAFF
CDR3nt: TGTGCCAGCAGTTACGCACAGGGGTTGAACACTGAAGCTTTCTTT

v_gene: TRBV5-1
abundance: -
d_gene: -
j_gene: TRBJ2-5
CDR3aa: CASSLSVGVAAYLYF
CDR3nt: TGCGCCAGCAGCTTGAGTGTGGGGGTGGCGGCCTACCTGTACTTC

v_gene: TRBV5-1
abundance: many
d_gene: -
j_gene: TRBJ2-7
CDR3aa: CASSLWGIGGDEQYF
CDR3nt: TGCGCCAGCAGCTTGTGGGGCATAGGAGGCGACGAGCAGTACTTC

v_gene: TRBV20-1
abundance: many
d_gene: -
j_gene: TRBJ2-4
CDR3aa: CSAREGPAKNIQYF
CDR3nt: TGCAGTGCTAGAGAGGGACCTGCCAAAAACATTCAGTACTTC

v_gene: TRBV10-2
abundance: -
d_gene: -
j_gene: TRBJ1-5
CDR3aa: CASRDTYNQPQHF
CDR3nt: TGCGCCAGCAGAGACACGTACAATCAGCCCCAGCATTTT

v_gene: TRBV7-9
abundance: -
d_gene: TRBD1
j_gene: TRBJ1-2
CDR3aa: CASSPRDRANGGYTF
CDR3nt: TGTGCCAGCAGCCCCCGGGACAGGGCCAATGGGGGCTACACCTTC

v_gene: TRBV18
abundance: -
d_gene: -
j_gene: TRBJ1-4
CDR3aa: CASSPLRGDEKLFF
CDR3nt: TGTGCCAGCTCACCACTCAGGGGTGATGAAAAACTGTTTTTT

v_gene: TRBV5-1
abundance: few
d_gene: -
j_gene: TRBJ2-1
CDR3aa: CASSLEADFSYNEQFF
CDR3nt: TGCGCCAGCAGCTTGGAGGCAGATTTCTCCTACAATGAGCAGTTCTTC

v_gene: TRBV7-9
abundance: few
d_gene: TRBD1
j_gene: TRBJ1-2
CDR3aa: CASSLTPGQGTYGYTF
CDR3nt: TGTGCCAGCAGCTTAACACCGGGACAGGGGACTTATGGCTACACCTTC

v_gene: TRBV3-1
abundance: -
d_gene: TRBD2
j_gene: TRBJ2-1
CDR3aa: CASSQKAGGPYNEQFF
CDR3nt: TGTGCCAGCAGCCAGAAAGCGGGGGGCCCCTACAATGAGCAGTTCTTC

v_gene: TRBV7-9
abundance: -
d_gene: -
j_gene: TRBJ1-2
CDR3aa: CASSPRRLYGYTF
CDR3nt: TGTGCCAGCAGCCCCCGACGGCTCTATGGCTACACCTTC

v_gene: TRBV7-3
abundance: few
d_gene: TRBD2
j_gene: TRBJ2-1
CDR3aa: CASSLRGSGGEQFF
CDR3nt: TGTGCCAGCAGCCTCCGTGGTAGCGGGGGGGAGCAGTTCTTC

v_gene: TRBV20-1
abundance: many
d_gene: -
j_gene: TRBJ1-6
CDR3aa: CSARPTNSPLHF
CDR3nt: TGCAGTGCTAGGCCGACGAATTCACCCCTCCACTTT

v_gene: TRBV9
abundance: -
d_gene: TRBD1
j_gene: TRBJ1-5
CDR3aa: CASSAGTAGYQPQHF
CDR3nt: TGTGCCAGCAGCGCCGGGACAGCCGGATATCAGCCCCAGCATTTT

v_gene: TRBV7-7
abundance: few
d_gene: -
j_gene: TRBJ2-5
CDR3aa: CASRPGLADQETQYF
CDR3nt: TGTGCCAGCAGGCCCGGTTTAGCGGACCAAGAGACCCAGTACTTC

v_gene: TRBV4-2
abundance: many
d_gene: TRBD2
j_gene: TRBJ2-5
CDR3aa: CASSQVPLTLAGGQETQYF
CDR3nt: TGTGCCAGCAGCCAAGTCCCCCTCACTCTAGCGGGGGGGCAAGAGACCCAGTACTTC

v_gene: TRBV4-3
abundance: many
d_gene: -
j_gene: TRBJ2-5
CDR3aa: CASSQETWGTQYF
CDR3nt: TGCGCCAGCAGCCAAGAAACTTGGGGAACGCAGTACTTC

v_gene: TRBV6-2/TRBV6-3
abundance: -
d_gene: TRBD1
j_gene: TRBJ2-2
CDR3aa: CASSDRGRTGELFF
CDR3nt: TGTGCCAGCAGCGACAGGGGTCGGACCGGGGAGCTGTTTTTT

v_gene: TRBV20-1
abundance: few
d_gene: -
j_gene: TRBJ2-2
CDR3aa: CSARGQNTGELFF
CDR3nt: TGCAGTGCCCGAGGACAGAACACCGGGGAGCTGTTTTTT

v_gene: TRBV6-4
abundance: few
d_gene: -
j_gene: TRBJ2-1
CDR3aa: CASSDSGQGYDEQFF
CDR3nt: TGTGCCAGCAGTGACTCAGGGCAGGGCTATGATGAGCAGTTCTTC

v_gene: TRBV29-1
abundance: few
d_gene: -
j_gene: TRBJ1-1
CDR3aa: CSVAELMNTEAFF
CDR3nt: TGCAGCGTTGCCGAACTCATGAACACTGAAGCTTTCTTT

v_gene: TRBV7-9
abundance: few
d_gene: -
j_gene: TRBJ1-1
CDR3aa: CASSQQGAFF
CDR3nt: TGTGCCAGCAGCCAGCAGGGTGCTTTCTTT

v_gene: TRBV4-1
abundance: few
d_gene: TRBD1
j_gene: TRBJ1-5
CDR3aa: CASSQRTGTGGGQPQHF
CDR3nt: TGCGCCAGCAGCCAACGCACCGGGACAGGGGGAGGTCAGCCCCAGCATTTT

v_gene: TRBV5-1
abundance: few
d_gene: TRBD1
j_gene: TRBJ2-3
CDR3aa: CASSLGGQISDTQYF
CDR3nt: TGCGCCAGCAGCTTGGGGGGACAGATATCAGATACGCAGTATTTT

v_gene: TRBV7-2
abundance: few
d_gene: TRBD1
j_gene: TRBJ1-1
CDR3aa: CASSSPGGVMNTEAFF
CDR3nt: TGTGCCAGCAGCTCGCCAGGGGGAGTTATGAACACTGAAGCTTTCTTT

v_gene: TRBV7-9
abundance: -
d_gene: -
j_gene: TRBJ1-1
CDR3aa: CASSGVVTEAFF
CDR3nt: TGTGCCAGCTCAGGGGTGGTCACTGAAGCTTTCTTT

v_gene: TRBV25-1
abundance: many
d_gene: TRBD2
j_gene: TRBJ2-3
CDR3aa: CASSAAGGRTDTQYF
CDR3nt: TGTGCCAGCAGTGCGGCGGGGGGCCGCACAGATACGCAGTATTTT

v_gene: TRBV6-2/TRBV6-3
abundance: few
d_gene: -
j_gene: TRBJ2-1
CDR3aa: CASSQGSGQFF
CDR3nt: TGTGCCAGCAGTCAGGGGAGTGGGCAGTTCTTC

v_gene: TRBV20-1
abundance: few
d_gene: TRBD2
j_gene: TRBJ2-3
CDR3aa: CSASILAGGETQYF
CDR3nt: TGCAGTGCTAGTATCCTAGCGGGGGGTGAAACGCAGTATTTT

v_gene: TRBV20-1
abundance: few
d_gene: TRBD2
j_gene: TRBJ2-1
CDR3aa: CSASHPQRGAYNEQFF
CDR3nt: TGCAGTGCTAGCCACCCCCAGCGGGGGGCCTACAATGAGCAGTTCTTC

v_gene: TRBV7-3
abundance: few
d_gene: TRBD2
j_gene: TRBJ2-3
CDR3aa: CASSLKAGLEADTQYF
CDR3nt: TGTGCCAGCAGCTTAAAAGCGGGGTTGGAGGCAGATACGCAGTATTTT

v_gene: TRBV12-3/TRBV12-4
abundance: -
d_gene: TRBD1
j_gene: TRBJ1-2
CDR3aa: CASSSSSTGDGYTF
CDR3nt: TGTGCCAGCAGTTCCAGTTCGACAGGGGATGGCTACACCTTC

v_gene: TRBV3-1
abundance: -
d_gene: -
j_gene: TRBJ1-1
CDR3aa: CASSQYRRNTEAFF
CDR3nt: TGTGCCAGCAGCCAATACAGGCGGAACACTGAAGCTTTCTTT

v_gene: TRBV5-1
abundance: -
d_gene: -
j_gene: TRBJ1-6
CDR3aa: CASSPRGTYNSPLHF
CDR3nt: TGCGCCAGCAGCCCGAGGGGAACCTATAATTCACCCCTCCACTTT

v_gene: TRBV5-1
abundance: -
d_gene: TRBD1
j_gene: TRBJ1-2
CDR3aa: CASRATWDSSYGYTF
CDR3nt: TGCGCCAGCAGAGCTACCTGGGACAGTTCCTATGGCTACACCTTC

v_gene: TRBV10-3
abundance: -
d_gene: -
j_gene: TRBJ2-4
CDR3aa: CAISESGSTNHIQYF
CDR3nt: TGTGCCATCAGTGAGTCTGGATCTACGAACCACATTCAGTACTTC

v_gene: TRBV6-6
abundance: few
d_gene: -
j_gene: TRBJ2-7
CDR3aa: CASSPPGGQSYEQYF
CDR3nt: TGTGCCAGCAGTCCTCCCGGGGGGCAGTCCTACGAGCAGTACTTC

v_gene: TRBV4-1
abundance: -
d_gene: -
j_gene: TRBJ2-2
CDR3aa: CASSQGRLPQGFKVGELFF
CDR3nt: TGCGCCAGCAGCCAAGGAAGGCTTCCCCAGGGGTTTAAGGTCGGGGAGCTGTTTTTT

v_gene: TRBV10-3
abundance: few
d_gene: TRBD2
j_gene: TRBJ2-2
CDR3aa: CAISDRAGGTSGELFF
CDR3nt: TGTGCCATCAGTGATCGAGCGGGGGGAACCTCCGGGGAGCTGTTTTTT

v_gene: TRBV9
abundance: few
d_gene: TRBD1
j_gene: TRBJ2-2
CDR3aa: CASSVEGRGSTGELFF
CDR3nt: TGTGCCAGCAGCGTAGAGGGCAGGGGGTCCACCGGGGAGCTGTTTTTT

v_gene: TRBV14
abundance: few
d_gene: TRBD2
j_gene: TRBJ2-1
CDR3aa: CASSPGPSKIRTSLNNEQFF
CDR3nt: TGTGCCAGCAGCCCAGGTCCTAGCAAGATCCGGACTAGCCTCAACAATGAGCAGTTCTTC

v_gene: TRBV11-2
abundance: many
d_gene: -
j_gene: TRBJ2-5
CDR3aa: CASSVWDGGETQYF
CDR3nt: TGTGCCAGCAGCGTATGGGACGGAGGGGAGACCCAGTACTTC

v_gene: TRBV7-9
abundance: many
d_gene: TRBD1
j_gene: TRBJ1-2
CDR3aa: CASSPSGQGASGYTF
CDR3nt: TGTGCCAGCAGCCCAAGTGGACAGGGGGCGAGTGGCTACACCTTC